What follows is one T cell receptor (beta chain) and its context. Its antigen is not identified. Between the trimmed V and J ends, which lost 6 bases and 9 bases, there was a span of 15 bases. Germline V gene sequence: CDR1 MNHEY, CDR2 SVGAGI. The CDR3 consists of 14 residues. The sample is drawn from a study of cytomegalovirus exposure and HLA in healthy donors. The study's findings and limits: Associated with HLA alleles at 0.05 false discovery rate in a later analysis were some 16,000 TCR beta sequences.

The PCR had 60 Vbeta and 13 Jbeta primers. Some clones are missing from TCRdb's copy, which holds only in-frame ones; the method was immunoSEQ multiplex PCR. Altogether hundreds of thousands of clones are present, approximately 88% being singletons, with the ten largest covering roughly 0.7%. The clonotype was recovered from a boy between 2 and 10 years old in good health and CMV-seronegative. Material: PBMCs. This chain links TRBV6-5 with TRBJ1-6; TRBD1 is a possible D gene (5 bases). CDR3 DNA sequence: TGTGCCAGCAGCTGGGGTCGGAGGGGTTCACCCCTCCACTTT. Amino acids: CASSWGRRGSPLHF.